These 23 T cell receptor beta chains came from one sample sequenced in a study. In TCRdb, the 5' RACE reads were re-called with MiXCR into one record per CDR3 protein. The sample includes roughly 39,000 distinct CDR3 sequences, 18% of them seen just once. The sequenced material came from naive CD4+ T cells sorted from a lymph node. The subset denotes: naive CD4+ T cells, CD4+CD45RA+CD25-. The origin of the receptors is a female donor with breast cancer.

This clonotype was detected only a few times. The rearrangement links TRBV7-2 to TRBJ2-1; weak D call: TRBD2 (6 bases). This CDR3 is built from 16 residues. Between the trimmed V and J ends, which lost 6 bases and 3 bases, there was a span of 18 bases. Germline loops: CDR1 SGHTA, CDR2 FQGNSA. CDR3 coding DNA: TGTGCCAGCAGTGTAGTAGGTAGCGGATTCTACAATGAGCAGTTCTTC. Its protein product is CASSVVGSGFYNEQFF.

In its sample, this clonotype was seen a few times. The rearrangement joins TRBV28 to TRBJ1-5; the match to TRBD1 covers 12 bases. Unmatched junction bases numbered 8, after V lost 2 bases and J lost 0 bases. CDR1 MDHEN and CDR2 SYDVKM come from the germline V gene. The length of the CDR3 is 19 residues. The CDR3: CASSLRDRGRRGSNQPQHF. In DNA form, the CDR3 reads TGTGCCAGCAGTTTAAGGGACAGGGGGCGCCGAGGTAGCAATCAGCCCCAGCATTTT.

The CDR3 coding sequence is TGCGCCAGCAGCCAGACCGCGACAGGGGCGGCAGATACGCAGTATTTT. Protein sequence: CASSQTATGAADTQYF. This sequence joins TRBV4-1 and TRBJ2-3, with 8 bases fitting TRBD1. Trimming cost V 3 bases and J 4 bases; bases outside gene matches: 9. Germline V gene sequence: CDR1 MGHRA, CDR2 YSYEKL. The CDR3 is 16 residues long.

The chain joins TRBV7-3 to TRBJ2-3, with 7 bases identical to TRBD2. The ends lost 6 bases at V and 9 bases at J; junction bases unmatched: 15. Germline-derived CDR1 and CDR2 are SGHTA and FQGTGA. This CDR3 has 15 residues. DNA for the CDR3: TGTGCCAGCAGTTTAGCGGGTCCCGCCGGCGGAACGCAGTATTTT. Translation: CASSLAGPAGGTQYF.

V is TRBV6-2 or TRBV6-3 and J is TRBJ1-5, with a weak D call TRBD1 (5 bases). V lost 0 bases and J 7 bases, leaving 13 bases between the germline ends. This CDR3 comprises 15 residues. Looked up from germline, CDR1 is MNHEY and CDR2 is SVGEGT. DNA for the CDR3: TGTGCCAGCAGTTACTCGATGGGGGGGAGGCAGCCCCAGCATTTT. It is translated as CASSYSMGGRQPQHF.

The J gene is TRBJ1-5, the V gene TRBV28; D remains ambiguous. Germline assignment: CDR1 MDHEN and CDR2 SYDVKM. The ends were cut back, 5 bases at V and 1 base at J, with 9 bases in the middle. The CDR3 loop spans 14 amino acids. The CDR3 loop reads CASSGYGSNQPQHF. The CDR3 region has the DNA TGTGCCAGCAGTGGCTACGGGAGCAATCAGCCCCAGCATTTT.

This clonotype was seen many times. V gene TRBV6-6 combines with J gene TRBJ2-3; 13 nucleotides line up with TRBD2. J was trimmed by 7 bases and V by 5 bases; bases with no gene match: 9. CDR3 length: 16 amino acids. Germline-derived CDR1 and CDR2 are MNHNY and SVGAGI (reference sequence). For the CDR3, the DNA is TGTGCCAGCAGTCCCAAGGGACTAGCGGGATTTAATACGCAGTATTTT. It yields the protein CASSPKGLAGFNTQYF.

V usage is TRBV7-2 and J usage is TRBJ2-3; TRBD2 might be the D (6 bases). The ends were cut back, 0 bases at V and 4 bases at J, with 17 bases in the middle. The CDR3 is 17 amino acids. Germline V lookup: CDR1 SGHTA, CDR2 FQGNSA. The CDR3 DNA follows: TGTGCCAGCAGCTTAGCTGGGCGGGGCCGGATCTCAGATACGCAGTATTTT. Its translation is CASSLAGRGRISDTQYF.

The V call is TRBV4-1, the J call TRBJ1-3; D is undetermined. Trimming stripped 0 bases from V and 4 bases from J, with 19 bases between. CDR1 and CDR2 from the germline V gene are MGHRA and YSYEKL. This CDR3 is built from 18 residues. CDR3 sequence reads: CASSQDRFEAPGGNTIYF. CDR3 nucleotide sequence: TGCGCCAGCAGCCAAGATCGGTTTGAGGCGCCGGGGGGAAACACCATATATTTT.

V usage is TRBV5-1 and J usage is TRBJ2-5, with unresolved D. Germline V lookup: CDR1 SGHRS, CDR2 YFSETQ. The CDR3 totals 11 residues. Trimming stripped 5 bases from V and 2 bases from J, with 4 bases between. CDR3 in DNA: TGCGCCAGCAGGGTTCAAGAGACCCAGTACTTC. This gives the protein CASRVQETQYF.

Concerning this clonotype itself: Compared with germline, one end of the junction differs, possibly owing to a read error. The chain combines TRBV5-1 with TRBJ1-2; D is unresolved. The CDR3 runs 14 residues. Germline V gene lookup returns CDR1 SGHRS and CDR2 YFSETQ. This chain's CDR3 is CACSFDSPNYGYTF. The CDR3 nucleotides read TGCGCCTGCAGCTTCGACTCACCTAACTATGGCTACACCTTC.

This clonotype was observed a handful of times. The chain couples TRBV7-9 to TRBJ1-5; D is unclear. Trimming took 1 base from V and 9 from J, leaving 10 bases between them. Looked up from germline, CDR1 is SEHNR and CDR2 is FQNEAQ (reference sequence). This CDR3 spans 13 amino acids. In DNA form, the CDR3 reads TGTGCCAGCAGCTTAGAGAGGGAAGGGCCCCAGCATTTT. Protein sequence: CASSLEREGPQHF. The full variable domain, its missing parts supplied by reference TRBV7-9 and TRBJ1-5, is DTGVSQNPRHKITKRGQNVTFRCDPISEHNRLYWYRQTLGQGPEFLTYFQNEAQLEKSRLLSDRFSAERPKGSFSTLEIQRTEQGDSAMYLCASSLEREGPQHFGDGTRLSIL.

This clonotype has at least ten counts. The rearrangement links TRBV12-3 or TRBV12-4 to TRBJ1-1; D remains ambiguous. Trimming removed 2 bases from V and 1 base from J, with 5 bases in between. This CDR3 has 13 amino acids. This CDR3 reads CASSLQRNTEAFF. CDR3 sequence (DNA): TGTGCCAGCAGTTTACAACGGAACACTGAAGCTTTCTTT.

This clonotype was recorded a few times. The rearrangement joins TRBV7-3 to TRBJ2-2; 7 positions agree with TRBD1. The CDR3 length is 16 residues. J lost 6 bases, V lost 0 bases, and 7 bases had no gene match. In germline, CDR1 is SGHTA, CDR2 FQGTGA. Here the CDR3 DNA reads TGTGCCAGCAGCTTAACAGCAGGGGGAATCGCCGGGGAGCTGTTTTTT. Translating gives CASSLTAGGIAGELFF. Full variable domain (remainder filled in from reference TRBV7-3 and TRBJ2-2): GAGVSQTPSNKVTEKGKYVELRCDPISGHTALYWYRQSLGQGPEFLIYFQGTGAADDSGLPNDRFFAVRPEGSVSTLKIQRTERGDSAVYLCASSLTAGGIAGELFFGEGSRLTVL.

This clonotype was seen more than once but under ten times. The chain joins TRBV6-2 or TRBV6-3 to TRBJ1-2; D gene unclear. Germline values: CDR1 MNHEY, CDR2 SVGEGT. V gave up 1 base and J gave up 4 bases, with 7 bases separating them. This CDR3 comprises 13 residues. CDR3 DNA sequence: TGTGCCAGCAGTTACTGGCAGTCCTATGGCTACACCTTC. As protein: CASSYWQSYGYTF.

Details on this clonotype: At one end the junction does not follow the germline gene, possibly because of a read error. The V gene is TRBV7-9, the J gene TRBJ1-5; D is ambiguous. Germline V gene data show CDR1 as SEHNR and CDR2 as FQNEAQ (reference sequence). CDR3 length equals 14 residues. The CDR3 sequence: CASSLANSNQPRHF. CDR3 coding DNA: TGTGCCAGCAGCTTAGCGAATAGCAATCAGCCCCGGCATTTT. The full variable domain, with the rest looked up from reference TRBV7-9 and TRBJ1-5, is DTGVSQNPRHKITKRGQNVTFRCDPISEHNRLYWYRQTLGQGPEFLTYFQNEAQLEKSRLLSDRFSAERPKGSFSTLEIQRTEQGDSAMYLCASSLANSNQPRHFGDGTRLSIL.

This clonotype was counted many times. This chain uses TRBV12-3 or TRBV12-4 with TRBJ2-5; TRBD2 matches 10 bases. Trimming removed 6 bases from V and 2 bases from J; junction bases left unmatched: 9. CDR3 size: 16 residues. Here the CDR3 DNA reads TGTGCCAGCAGCTATACCTGGACTAGCGGACAAGAGACCCAGTACTTC. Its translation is CASSYTWTSGQETQYF.

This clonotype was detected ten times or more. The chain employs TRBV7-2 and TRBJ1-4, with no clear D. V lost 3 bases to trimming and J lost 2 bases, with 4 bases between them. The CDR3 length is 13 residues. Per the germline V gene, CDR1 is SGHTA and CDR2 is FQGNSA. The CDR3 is CASSFQTNEKLFF. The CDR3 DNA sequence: TGTGCCAGCAGCTTTCAGACTAATGAAAAACTGTTTTTT.

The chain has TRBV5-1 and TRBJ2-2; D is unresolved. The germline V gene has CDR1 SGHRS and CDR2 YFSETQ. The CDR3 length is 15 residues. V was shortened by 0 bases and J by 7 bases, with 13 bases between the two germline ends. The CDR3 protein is CASSLEQAGRGELFF. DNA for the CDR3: TGCGCCAGCAGCTTGGAGCAGGCCGGCCGCGGGGAGCTGTTTTTT.

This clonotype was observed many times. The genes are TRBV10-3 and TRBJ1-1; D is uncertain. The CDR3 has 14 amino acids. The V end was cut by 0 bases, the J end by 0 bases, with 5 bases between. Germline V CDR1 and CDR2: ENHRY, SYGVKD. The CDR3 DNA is TGTGCCATCAGTGAGTCGCGTGTGAACACTGAAGCTTTCTTT. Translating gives CAISESRVNTEAFF.

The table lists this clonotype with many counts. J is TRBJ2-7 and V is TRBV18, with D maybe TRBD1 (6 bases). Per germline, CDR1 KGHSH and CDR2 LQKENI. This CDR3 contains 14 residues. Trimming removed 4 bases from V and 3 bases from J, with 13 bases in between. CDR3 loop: CASSRSRDNYEQYF. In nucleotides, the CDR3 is TGTGCCAGCTCACGGAGCCGGGACAACTACGAGCAGTACTTC.

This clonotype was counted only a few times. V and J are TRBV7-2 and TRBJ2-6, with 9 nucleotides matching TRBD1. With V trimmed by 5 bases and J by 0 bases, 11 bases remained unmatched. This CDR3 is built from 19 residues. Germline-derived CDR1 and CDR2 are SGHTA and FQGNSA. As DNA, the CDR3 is TGTGCCAGCAGCGCGCGAGTGGGGACAGGGCGCTCTGGGGCCAACGTCCTGACTTTC. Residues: CASSARVGTGRSGANVLTF.

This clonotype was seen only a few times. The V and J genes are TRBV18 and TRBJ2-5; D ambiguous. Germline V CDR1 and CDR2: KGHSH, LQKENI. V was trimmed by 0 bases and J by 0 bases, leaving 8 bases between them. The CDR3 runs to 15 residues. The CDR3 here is CASSPPEQYQETQYF. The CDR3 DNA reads TGTGCCAGCTCACCACCCGAACAGTACCAAGAGACCCAGTACTTC. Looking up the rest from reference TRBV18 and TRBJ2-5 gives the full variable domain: NAGVMQNPRHLVRRRGQEARLRCSPMKGHSHVYWYRQLPEEGLKFMVYLQKENIIDESGMPKERFSAEFPKEGPSILRIQQVVRGDSAAYFCASSPPEQYQETQYFGPGTRLLVL.